This TCR beta chain was recorded in a study of human T cells and chemical hapten exposure. At least ten counts were recorded for this clonotype. Its antigen is as yet unknown. Stated time point: healthy volunteer bleed at 2 weeks. Total RNA was isolated from whole blood that had not been fractionated. Study-wide findings and caveats: Counts of TCRs above 1 in 1000 frequency stayed unchanged with DPC sensitization.

The library tagged individual cDNA molecules with unique molecular identifiers. TCRdb redid the calling of the RACE reads with MiXCR, one entry per CDR3 protein. The table lists tens of thousands of distinct CDR3 sequences, 4.4% of them singletons. Germline V gene lookup returns CDR1 DFQATT and CDR2 SNEGSKA (reference sequence). The CDR3 extends over 17 amino acids. Losses at the gene ends were 6 bases for V and 0 bases for J; bases not matched to a gene: 11. The sequencing sample was made of whole blood. This TCR was sampled from a human donor in good health. Some clones in this sample may be carry-over from other donors' samples. The chain recombines TRBV20-1 with TRBJ1-5, with 10 bases lining up with TRBD1. Here the CDR3 DNA reads TGCAGTGCGGTTCCCGGGACAGGGGCCTATAGCAATCAGCCCCAGCATTTT. It yields the protein CSAVPGTGAYSNQPQHF.